This T cell receptor (beta chain) was obtained from a study of T cell responses to AZD1222 COVID-19 vaccine. The CDR3 covers 12 residues. Germline V gives CDR1 MGHDK, CDR2 SYGVNS. V lost 6 bases and J lost 6, with 6 bases in between. Assay used: immunoSEQ multiplex PCR; TCRdb lists only in-frame clones, some missing. The data contain about 100,000 clones, around 87% of them singletons. The gene calls are TRBV25-1 and TRBJ1-6; D perhaps matches TRBD1 (6 bases). The sequence was collected from an adult in good health. The input for sequencing was peripheral blood, taken on day 0 of MenACWY control vaccination. The CDR3 DNA is TGTGCCAGCAGGGACAGTAATTCACCCCTCCACTTT. It encodes CASRDSNSPLHF.